The next 10 T cell receptor beta chains were all read from a single sample in a study of blood T cell repertoires in COVID-19. Produced via immunoSEQ multiplex PCR; TCRdb's table is partial and in-frame only. The profile covers about 220,000 clones, with roughly 80% appearing a single time and approximately 5% taken by the ten largest. Sequenced: peripheral blood. The origin of the receptors is a woman in her 70s with COVID-19, enrolled during active disease.

This sequence joins TRBV21-1 and TRBJ2-3; no check of the table's D call, TRBD2, against the DNA was made. TRBV21-1 is deemed a pseudogene. CDR3 length: 17 amino acids. In DNA, the CDR3 is TGTGCCAGCACCAGACCGGGACTAGCGGGAAGTGCAGATACGCAGTATTTT. Translation: CASTRPGLAGSADTQYF.

V is TRBV24-1 and J is TRBJ2-3, with D possibly being TRBD1 (6 bases). Per germline, CDR1 KGHDR and CDR2 SFDVKD. The CDR3 length is 15 residues. V lost 3 bases to trimming and J lost 0 bases, with 9 bases between them. CDR3 DNA sequence: TGTGCCACCAGTGATCGGACAGCTAGCACAGATACGCAGTATTTT. It encodes CATSDRTASTDTQYF.

The V gene is TRBV2, the J gene TRBJ2-2; 8 nucleotides align to TRBD1. The trim removed 6 bases at V and 2 bases at J, leaving 8 bases unmatched. CDR3 length equals 16 residues. The germline CDR1 and CDR2 sequences are SNHLY and FYNNEI. CDR3 sequence reads: CASSRGQAINTGELFF. CDR3 DNA: TGTGCCAGCAGCCGGGGACAGGCGATAAACACCGGGGAGCTGTTTTTT.

This rearrangement joins TRBV28 to TRBJ2-7, with 14 bases aligning to TRBD2. The CDR3 runs 17 residues. CDR1 is MDHEN, CDR2 SYDVKM, per germline. Losses at the gene ends were 5 bases for V and 0 bases for J; bases not matched to a gene: 6. The CDR3 reads CASSPSTSGGVSYEQYF. The DNA of the CDR3 is TGTGCCAGCAGTCCTTCGACTAGCGGGGGGGTCTCCTACGAGCAGTACTTC.

The genes are TRBV4-3 and TRBJ1-2; D is unclear. CDR1 is LGHNA, CDR2 YSLEER, per germline. V was trimmed by 0 bases and J by 7 bases, leaving 12 bases between them. CDR3 length equals 14 residues. CDR3: CASSQDHQVGGYTF. DNA of the CDR3: TGCGCCAGCAGCCAAGATCATCAGGTCGGTGGCTACACCTTC.

The chain is built from TRBV19 and TRBJ1-2, with 8 bases identical to TRBD1. The V and J ends lost 5 bases and 2 bases, in that order; junction bases with no gene match: 4. This CDR3 spans 14 amino acids. Germline values: CDR1 LNHDA, CDR2 SQIVND (reference sequence). This CDR3 reads CASSRTGRNYGYTF. The CDR3 nucleotides are TGTGCCAGTAGTCGGACAGGGAGGAACTATGGCTACACCTTC.

This chain uses TRBV6-6 with TRBJ2-2; D remains unclear. The germline V gene encodes CDR1 MNHNY and CDR2 SVGAGI (reference sequence). The CDR3 loop spans 13 amino acids. Trimming removed 7 bases at V and 5 bases at J, with 11 bases between. The CDR3: CASKWAGTGELFF. Here the CDR3 DNA reads TGTGCCAGCAAGTGGGCTGGGACCGGGGAGCTGTTTTTT.

V gene TRBV7-2 combines with J gene TRBJ2-4, with D perhaps TRBD2 (5 bases). The CDR3 is 16 amino acids. Trimming pared 2 bases from V and 3 bases from J, leaving 14 bases between. Germline lookup yields CDR1 SGHTA and CDR2 FQGNSA. The CDR3 spells CASSLSGAAVKNIQYF. The CDR3 nucleotides read TGTGCCAGCAGCTTAAGCGGCGCGGCGGTCAAAAACATTCAGTACTTC.

CDR3 in amino acids: CASSSRRQSNTQYF. The CDR3 DNA reads as TGTGCCAGCAGTTCCAGGAGACAGTCAAATACGCAGTATTTT. The chain carries TRBV6-2 or TRBV6-3 and TRBJ2-3; a possible D gene is TRBD1 (5 bases). The germline V gene has CDR1 MNHEY and CDR2 SVGEGT. The CDR3 contains 14 residues. The ends were cut back, 4 bases at V and 7 bases at J, with 15 bases in the middle.

This rearrangement joins TRBV29-1 to TRBJ2-1; the match to TRBD2 covers 11 bases. Germline CDR1 SQVTM, CDR2 ANQGSEA. The junction had 4 bases not matched to a gene; V was cut back by 3 bases and J by 6 bases. CDR3 length equals 14 residues. This chain's CDR3 is CSVEPGTSGNEQFF. The CDR3 coding sequence is TGCAGCGTTGAGCCCGGGACTAGCGGCAATGAGCAGTTCTTC.